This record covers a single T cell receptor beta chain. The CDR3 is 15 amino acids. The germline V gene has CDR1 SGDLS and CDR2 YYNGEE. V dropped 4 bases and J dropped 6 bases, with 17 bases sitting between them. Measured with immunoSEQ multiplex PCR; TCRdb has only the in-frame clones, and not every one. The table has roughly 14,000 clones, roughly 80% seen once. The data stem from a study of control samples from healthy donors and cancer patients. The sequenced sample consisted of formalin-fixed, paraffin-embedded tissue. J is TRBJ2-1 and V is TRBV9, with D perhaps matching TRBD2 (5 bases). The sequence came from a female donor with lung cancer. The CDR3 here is CASSPYATGGNEQFF. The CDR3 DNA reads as TGTGCCAGCAGCCCCTACGCGACTGGAGGCAATGAGCAGTTCTTC.